Each of the 21 T cell receptor beta chains below was sequenced from the same sample in a study of early T cells in non-severe SARS-CoV-2 infection. In TCRdb, the 5' RACE reads were re-called with MiXCR into one record per CDR3 protein. The data show some 40,000 distinct CDR3 sequences, around 5% seen once. The material sequenced was whole blood. Every receptor here comes from an adult who was a healthcare worker with PCR-confirmed SARS-CoV-2 infection or an uninfected control (not recorded which).

This clonotype was seen many times. This chain joins TRBV7-2 and TRBJ2-7; TRBD2 matches at 9 bases. CDR1 SGHTA and CDR2 FQGNSA come from the germline V gene. The CDR3 is made up of 15 amino acids. V lost 5 bases to trimming and J lost 1 base; unmatched junction nucleotides: 6. CDR3 amino acids: CASSQTTSGSYEQYF. The DNA for the CDR3 is TGTGCCAGCAGCCAAACCACTAGCGGGTCCTACGAGCAGTACTTC.

This clonotype showed up many times. The chain joins TRBV5-1 to TRBJ2-3, with a weak D call TRBD2 (6 bases). The CDR3 contains 14 residues. CDR1 is SGHRS and CDR2 is YFSETQ in the germline V gene. V shed 4 bases and J shed 2 bases, with 11 bases lying between them. The CDR3 protein is CASSRGVYTDTQYF. The DNA of the CDR3 is TGCGCCAGCAGCCGCGGGGTCTACACAGATACGCAGTATTTT.

At least ten counts were recorded for this clonotype. This chain uses TRBV12-3 or TRBV12-4 with TRBJ2-1, with D possibly TRBD2 on 7 matching bases. The CDR3 is made up of 16 amino acids. V lost 1 base and J 3 bases, leaving 13 bases between the germline ends. DNA for the CDR3: TGTGCCAGCAGTTTAGGGGGGGGGCCCGTCTACAATGAGCAGTTCTTC. This encodes CASSLGGGPVYNEQFF.

The CDR3, as DNA: TGCGCCAGCAGTCCGGCGTGGGGACCTAATGAAAAACTGTTTTTT. Translation: CASSPAWGPNEKLFF. The rearrangement uses TRBV5-1 and TRBJ1-4, with a tentative D call TRBD1 (5 bases). V gave up 5 bases and J gave up 3 bases, with 14 bases separating them. This CDR3 spans 15 amino acids. CDR1 is SGHRS, CDR2 YFSETQ, per germline.

This clonotype has a count of ten or more. V is TRBV24-1 and J is TRBJ2-3; the match to TRBD2 covers 10 bases. Germline CDR1 and CDR2: KGHDR and SFDVKD. This CDR3 region has 14 residues. Losses at the gene ends were 4 bases for V and 8 bases for J; bases not matched to a gene: 5. The CDR3 DNA reads as TGTGCCACCAGTGAAGCGGGGGGGCCGACTACGCAGTATTTT. This encodes CATSEAGGPTTQYF.

This chain connects TRBV6-6 to TRBJ2-2, with 8 bases matching TRBD1. The CDR3 is 14 residues long. The junction had 8 bases not matched to a gene; V was cut back by 10 bases and J by 4 bases. CDR1 is MNHNY, CDR2 SVGAGI, per germline (reference sequence). This chain's CDR3 is CAIRQGRVTGELFF. The CDR3, as DNA: TGTGCCATCAGACAGGGGCGCGTCACCGGGGAGCTGTTTTTT.

This clonotype was recorded many times. This sequence joins TRBV20-1 and TRBJ1-1, with D perhaps matching TRBD1 (5 bases). V was cut by 1 base and J by 5 bases, with 14 bases left in between. The CDR3 has 14 residues. The V gene's germline CDR1 is DFQATT and CDR2 SNEGSKA (reference sequence). CDR3: CSARVGTGGTEAFF. DNA for the CDR3: TGCAGTGCTAGAGTGGGGACCGGGGGGACTGAAGCTTTCTTT.

This clonotype was counted at least ten times. The rearrangement joins TRBV4-2 to TRBJ2-7; 7 nucleotides agree with TRBD1. The CDR3 totals 15 residues. Germline V gene sequence: CDR1 LGHNA, CDR2 YNFKEQ. With 2 bases clipped from V and 4 bases from J, the junction kept 8 bases outside the gene matches. Here the CDR3 DNA reads TGTGCCAGCAGCCAATCGACAGGGACGGGATACGAGCAGTACTTC. Residues: CASSQSTGTGYEQYF.

This clonotype was seen ten or more times. CDR3: CASSPQGTGELFF. The CDR3 coding sequence is TGTGCCAGCTCACCACAGGGCACCGGGGAGCTGTTTTTT. The genes are TRBV18 and TRBJ2-2; D uncertain. Trimming took 1 base from V and 4 from J, leaving 4 bases between them. This CDR3 spans 13 amino acids. Germline CDR1 KGHSH, CDR2 LQKENI. The full variable domain, with the rest looked up from reference TRBV18 and TRBJ2-2, is NAGVMQNPRHLVRRRGQEARLRCSPMKGHSHVYWYRQLPEEGLKFMVYLQKENIIDESGMPKERFSAEFPKEGPSILRIQQVVRGDSAAYFCASSPQGTGELFFGEGSRLTVL.

This clonotype was observed many times. The chain couples TRBV2 to TRBJ2-1; 9 nucleotides agree with TRBD2. The trim removed 5 bases at V and 8 bases at J, leaving 10 bases unmatched. This CDR3 is built from 15 residues. From germline, CDR1 is SNHLY and CDR2 FYNNEI. CDR3: CASSPGGGAWDEQFF. CDR3 bases: TGTGCCAGCAGTCCCGGCGGGGGGGCCTGGGATGAGCAGTTCTTC.

V gene TRBV10-3 combines with J gene TRBJ2-5; maybe TRBD1 (5 bases). The CDR3 has 13 residues. The V and J ends lost 5 bases and 7 bases respectively, with 14 bases between them. Germline assignment: CDR1 ENHRY and CDR2 SYGVKD. The CDR3 bases are TGTGCCATCAGTCCTGAGCACCAGGGGACCCAGTACTTC. This sequence encodes CAISPEHQGTQYF.

This clonotype has a count of ten or more. The chain combines TRBV7-8 with TRBJ2-2; D unresolved. Germline-derived CDR1 and CDR2 are SGHVS and FQNEAQ. V shed 5 bases and J shed 7 bases, with 11 bases lying between them. CDR3 length: 13 amino acids. CDR3: CASSTLIHGELFF. The CDR3 nucleotides are TGTGCCAGCAGCACCTTGATCCACGGGGAGCTGTTTTTT. The variable domain in full, completed from reference TRBV7-8 and TRBJ2-2, reads GAGVSQSPRYKVAKRGQDVALRCDPISGHVSLFWYQQALGQGPEFLTYFQNEAQLDKSGLPSDRFFAERPEGSVSTLKIQRTQQEDSAVYLCASSTLIHGELFFGEGSRLTVL.

This clonotype has ten or more counts. J is TRBJ1-2 and V is TRBV12-3 or TRBV12-4, with 7 nucleotides matching TRBD1. V shed 6 bases, J shed 2 bases, and the junction held 3 bases outside the gene matches. This CDR3 is 13 amino acids long. CDR3 region: CASSLGQNYGYTF. Written as DNA, the CDR3 is TGTGCCAGCAGCCTGGGACAGAACTATGGCTACACCTTC.

This clonotype was seen many times. The rearrangement uses TRBV15 and TRBJ2-7, with 7 bases that match TRBD1. This CDR3 contains 13 residues. Germline CDR1 and CDR2: LNHNV and YYDKDF (reference sequence). V dropped 7 bases and J dropped 6; count of bases not matched to a gene: 9. The CDR3, as DNA: TGTGCCACCAACAACAGACGGGACAGCGAGCAGTACTTC. Translating it yields CATNNRRDSEQYF.

In this sample, this clonotype turned up many times. The rearrangement joins TRBV19 to TRBJ1-2; D remains unclear. The V end lost 5 bases, the J end lost 0 bases, and 10 bases lay between the germline ends. The CDR3 consists of 14 residues. The germline V gene has CDR1 LNHDA and CDR2 SQIVND (reference sequence). CDR3 amino acids: CASSLGVANYGYTF. The CDR3 DNA is TGTGCCAGTAGTCTCGGGGTCGCTAACTATGGCTACACCTTC. Drawing the rest from reference TRBV19 and TRBJ1-2, the complete variable domain is DGGITQSPKYLFRKEGQNVTLSCEQNLNHDAMYWYRQDPGQGLRLIYYSQIVNDFQKGDIAEGYSVSREKKESFPLTVTSAQKNPTAFYLCASSLGVANYGYTFGSGTRLTVV.

This clonotype was found many times. This chain joins TRBV6-5 and TRBJ1-1, with TRBD1 matching 8 bases. There are 13 residues in the CDR3. With V trimmed by 6 bases and J by 3 bases, 3 bases remained unmatched. In germline, CDR1 is MNHEY, CDR2 SVGAGI. Here the CDR3 DNA reads TGTGCCAGCAGCCCGGACAGGGACACTGAAGCTTTCTTT. Translated: CASSPDRDTEAFF.

This clonotype occurred many times. The CDR3 is CASSHYGVGDTQYF. Here the CDR3 DNA reads TGTGCCAGCAGTCATTATGGGGTCGGCGATACGCAGTATTTT. The rearrangement links TRBV28 to TRBJ2-3; D is unresolved. The CDR3 contains 14 residues. Trimming took 5 bases from V and 6 from J, leaving 15 bases between them. Germline V CDR1 and CDR2: MDHEN, SYDVKM.

This clonotype was counted a few times. CDR3 sequence: CASSLSGTGRRDEQFF. The CDR3 DNA is TGTGCCAGCAGCTTAAGTGGGACAGGGCGAAGGGATGAGCAGTTCTTC. The chain recombines TRBV7-2 with TRBJ2-1, with 9 bases aligning to TRBD1. Trimming at V came to 2 bases and at J to 8 bases, leaving 10 bases not matched to a gene. The germline V gene has CDR1 SGHTA and CDR2 FQGNSA. The CDR3 extends over 16 amino acids.

This clonotype was counted ten times or more. V usage is TRBV5-1 and J usage is TRBJ1-6, with TRBD1 as a possible D gene (5 bases). Trimming removed 2 bases at V and 4 bases at J, with 7 bases between. The CDR3 totals 14 residues. The germline V gene has CDR1 SGHRS and CDR2 YFSETQ. Written as DNA, the CDR3 is TGCGCCAGCAGCTTAGGGGTGTATAATTCACCCCTCCACTTT. Translation: CASSLGVYNSPLHF.

This clonotype was found many times. The chain combines TRBV7-6 with TRBJ2-5; possibly TRBD2 for D (7 bases). V lost 5 bases to trimming and J lost 5 bases, with 15 bases between them. The CDR3 runs 14 residues. CDR1 is SGHVS and CDR2 is FNYEAQ in the germline V gene. The CDR3 region has the DNA TGTGCCAGCAGCCCCGGCGGGGGCGCGGAGACCCAGTACTTC. This sequence encodes CASSPGGGAETQYF. The entire variable domain, with the rest obtained from reference TRBV7-6 and TRBJ2-5, is as follows: GAGVSQSPRYKVTKRGQDVALRCDPISGHVSLYWYRQALGQGPEFLTYFNYEAQQDKSGLPNDRFSAERPEGSISTLTIQRTEQRDSAMYRCASSPGGGAETQYFGPGTRLLVL.

V is TRBV12-3 or TRBV12-4 and J is TRBJ1-4; a possible D gene is TRBD1 (5 bases). This CDR3 has 13 residues. With 7 bases removed from V and 4 bases from J, the gap between germline ends came to 10 bases. Here the CDR3 reads CASKGRNNEKLFF. Here the CDR3 DNA reads TGTGCCAGCAAGGGACGGAATAATGAAAAACTGTTTTTT.